A selection of T cell receptor beta chains follows, all from one sample in a study of blood T cell repertoires in COVID-19. Profiled with immunoSEQ multiplex PCR; TCRdb holds only in-frame clones, not every one. Among around 220,000 clones listed, 84% were seen once. Sequenced input: peripheral blood. The receptors come from a woman older than 75 with COVID-19, enrolled during active disease. The CDR3 runs from the conserved cysteine through the conserved F or W. The D gene is left open where the match is weak. Clone size is given for some rows only: seen once, a few or many times, or a class if the clone is expanded.

>TRBJ2-3|TRBD2|TRBV5-4|.
TGTGCCAGCAGCTCCCGGGGGGGCCTAGATACGCAGTATTTT
CASSSRGGLDTQYF
>TRBJ2-5|TRBD1|TRBV2|.
TGTGCCAGCACCTCCGGGACAGCCTCTCGGAAGACCCAGTACTTC
CASTSGTASRKTQYF
>TRBJ1-2|.|TRBV6-1|once
TGTGCCAGCAGTGAAACCAGGGGCTACACCTTC
CASSETRGYTF
>TRBJ1-2|TRBD1|TRBV27|.
TGTGCCAGCAGTGGGACAGGGGACCCATTCTATGGCTACACCTTC
CASSGTGDPFYGYTF
>TRBJ1-5|TRBD1|TRBV5-5|.
TGTGCCAGCAGCGGGGGACAGGGGAGCAATCAGCCCCAGCATTTT
CASSGGQGSNQPQHF
>TRBJ2-7|.|TRBV28|.
TGTGCCAGCAGTTTATGGGGCGACAGCTACGAGCAGTACTTC
CASSLWGDSYEQYF
>TRBJ1-2|.|TRBV29-1|.
TGCAGCGGGCCCGGGGATGGCTACACCTTC
CSGPGDGYTF
>TRBJ2-3|TRBD2|TRBV19|.
TGTGCCAGTAATCGGCTAGCGGGAGGGCCGGATACGCAGTATTTT
CASNRLAGGPDTQYF
>TRBJ1-3|TRBD1|TRBV7-8|.
TGTGCCAGCAGCCACAGGGGCCAGGCTGGAAACACCATATATTTT
CASSHRGQAGNTIYF
>TRBJ1-3|.|TRBV5-5|.
TGTGCCAGCAGCGTGGGAGTCTTTGAATCTGGAAACACCATATATTTT
CASSVGVFESGNTIYF
>TRBJ1-1|.|TRBV7-9|.
TGTGCCAGCAGCTTAGAGCAGGGGTACACTGAAGCTTTCTTT
CASSLEQGYTEAFF
>TRBJ1-2|TRBD1|TRBV11-1|.
TGTGCCAGCAGCTCCGGGACAGGGGTAGTCTATGGCTACACCTTC
CASSSGTGVVYGYTF
>TRBJ2-5|.|TRBV5-6|.
TGTGCCAGCAGCCCCGGCCGGGGGAACTTACAAGAGACCCAGTACTTC
CASSPGRGNLQETQYF
>TRBJ1-3|TRBD1|TRBV7-2|.
TGTGCCAGCAGCCCCAACAGGGGGGGAAACACCATATATTTT
CASSPNRGGNTIYF
>TRBJ1-1|TRBD1|TRBV2|.
TGTGCCAGCAGTGAGGGGGGACAGGGGGTGAGGGCTTTCTTT
CASSEGGQGVRAFF
>TRBJ2-7|.|TRBV5-8|.
TGTGCCAGCAGCTTAGCGTGGCAGACCCCCTACGAGCAGTACTTC
CASSLAWQTPYEQYF